Listed below are T cell receptor beta chains from one sample, sequenced in a study of T cell repertoires in cytomegalovirus infection. Antigens for these TCRs are unknown. TCRdb ran MiXCR on the reads and lists one entry per CDR3 protein. The sample lists a few hundred thousand distinct CDR3 sequences, about 29% occurring once. This specimen consisted of cultured PBMCs, obtained from culture after CMV antigen stimulation. Receptors were obtained from a human donor in good health (CMV status not recorded). Some clones in this sample may be carry-over from other donors' samples. CDR3s include the opening cysteine and the closing phenylalanine or tryptophan. The D gene is left open where the match is weak. Clone sizes are given selectively: once, few, many, or a class where the clone is expanded.

- 16 - TRBJ2-7 TRBV5-6 CASSPGGSGAFYEQYF TGTGCCAGCAGCCCGGGAGGCTCGGGGGCCTTCTACGAGCAGTACTTC
- 14 - TRBJ1-1 TRBV4-1 CASSQEGQNTEAFF TGTGCCAGCAGCCAAGAGGGCCAGAACACTGAAGCTTTCTTT
- 14 TRBD1 TRBJ1-5 TRBV6-8 CASRPDRGGQPQHF TGTGCCAGCAGACCAGACAGGGGAGGCCAGCCCCAGCATTTT
many 15 TRBD2 TRBJ2-1 TRBV12-3/TRBV12-4 CASSLGRGGLDEQFF TGTGCCAGCAGTTTGGGGCGGGGGGGTTTAGATGAGCAGTTCTTC
- 14 TRBD1 TRBJ2-7 TRBV4-2 CASSHPIGQGEQYF TGTGCGAGCAGCCACCCCATCGGACAGGGGGAGCAGTACTTC
many 13 - TRBJ1-1 TRBV2 CASRRLMNTEAFF TGTGCCAGCAGACGGCTTATGAACACTGAAGCTTTCTTT
- 14 TRBD2 TRBJ2-7 TRBV12-3/TRBV12-4 CASRILAGSYEQYF TGTGCCAGCAGAATTCTAGCGGGATCCTACGAGCAGTACTTC
- 15 TRBD1 TRBJ1-1 TRBV5-1 CASSLVQGVYTEAFF TGCGCCAGCAGCTTGGTCCAGGGGGTCTACACTGAAGCTTTCTTT
once 16 - TRBJ2-1 TRBV20-1 CSARVGSPSSYNEQFF TGCAGTGCTAGAGTTGGATCCCCGAGCTCCTACAATGAGCAGTTCTTC
- 12 - TRBJ2-5 TRBV7-1 CASSNLGETQYF TGTGCCAGCAGCAACCTGGGGGAGACCCAGTACTTC
few 12 - TRBJ1-5 TRBV6-1 CASSEAKGPQHF TGTGCCAGCAGTGAAGCAAAGGGGCCCCAGCATTTT
few 14 TRBD1 TRBJ1-1 TRBV3-1 CASSRTGLYTEAFF TGTGCCAGCAGCCGGACAGGGCTATACACTGAAGCTTTCTTT
many 14 - TRBJ2-1 TRBV7-2 CASSLVGGANEQFF TGTGCCAGCAGCTTGGTTGGGGGGGCCAATGAGCAGTTCTTC
few 14 TRBD1 TRBJ1-1 TRBV12-3/TRBV12-4 CASSLAQGDAEAFF TGTGCCAGCAGTTTAGCACAGGGGGACGCTGAAGCTTTCTTT
- 15 TRBD2 TRBJ2-3 TRBV20-1 CSAPRSGRRADTQYF TGCAGTGCTCCTCGGAGCGGGAGGCGGGCAGATACGCAGTATTTT
- 14 - TRBJ2-5 TRBV10-1 CASSESLGPKTQYF TGCGCCAGCAGTGAGTCTTTGGGTCCCAAGACCCAGTACTTC
- 12 - TRBJ1-1 TRBV7-3 CASSTYGREAFF TGTGCCAGCAGCACCTACGGGCGTGAAGCTTTCTTT
many 16 - TRBJ1-3 TRBV25-1 CASSEGGGSSGNTIYF TGTGCCAGCAGTGAGGGTGGGGGTTCATCTGGAAACACCATATATTTT
- 13 TRBD1 TRBJ1-2 TRBV2 CASSSQGGGGYTF TGTGCCAGCAGTAGCCAGGGGGGAGGTGGCTACACCTTC
- 18 TRBD2 TRBJ2-5 TRBV7-6 CASREGTSGSPLQETQYF TGTGCCAGCAGAGAAGGGACTAGCGGTTCACCTCTCCAAGAGACCCAGTACTTC
few 14 - TRBJ2-7 TRBV6-6 CASSIGQPPYEQYF TGTGCCAGCAGCATTGGACAGCCCCCCTACGAGCAGTACTTC
few 15 TRBD1 TRBJ2-2 TRBV7-6 CASSQRTGVTGELFF TGTGCCAGCAGCCAACGGACAGGGGTCACCGGGGAGCTGTTTTTT
- 15 - TRBJ2-7 TRBV7-9 CASSLEVLVGYEQYF TGTGCCAGCAGCTTAGAGGTTCTAGTCGGCTACGAGCAGTACTTC
many 13 - TRBJ1-5 TRBV6-4 CASSEAGNQPQHF TGTGCCAGCAGTGAAGCGGGCAATCAGCCCCAGCATTTT
few 14 TRBD2 TRBJ2-3 TRBV12-5 CASGTSGGTDTQYF TGTGCTAGTGGTACTAGCGGGGGCACAGATACGCAGTATTTT
few 12 TRBD2 TRBJ2-7 TRBV6-5 CASRSPGGEQYF TGTGCCAGCAGAAGCCCGGGGGGCGAGCAGTACTTC
- 12 - TRBJ1-3 TRBV12-3/TRBV12-4 CASSEPGNTIYF TGTGCCAGCAGTGAACCTGGAAACACCATATATTTT
- 16 TRBD2 TRBJ2-2 TRBV10-3 CAISRLAGTNTGELFF TGTGCCATCAGCCGACTAGCGGGAACGAACACCGGGGAGCTGTTTTTT
- 14 - TRBJ1-5 TRBV24-1 CATRETGYNQPQHF TGTGCCACCCGGGAAACAGGCTACAATCAGCCCCAGCATTTT